The rows below give T cell receptor beta chains drawn from one sample of a study of vaccination and CD4 T cells after COVID-19. These TCRs are of unknown antigen specificity. TCRdb reanalysed the PCR reads using MiXCR and keeps one entry per CDR3 protein. The repertoire has fewer than 3,000 distinct CDR3 sequences, roughly 25% of them found once; the top ten carry roughly 28%. Sequencing input: CD4+ T cells from blood, cultured in vitro. These receptors were taken from a human donor who had recovered from COVID-19. Each CDR3 is given with its conserved first and last residue. The order of the fields is clone size, J gene, D gene, V gene, CDR3 DNA, CDR3 protein. D genes are given only for firm matches. Clone size is stated in some rows and not others, as once, few, many or a class when expanded.

clone_size: few; j_call: TRBJ2-1; d_call: TRBD2; v_call: TRBV7-2; cdr3_nt: TGTGCCAGCAGCGGGGTAACTAGCGGGAGGCCAAACAATGAGCAGTTCTTC; cdr3_aa: CASSGVTSGRPNNEQFF
clone_size: few; j_call: TRBJ1-1; d_call: -; v_call: TRBV2; cdr3_nt: TGTGCCAGCAGTGAAGAGTACGGTACTGAAGCTTTCTTT; cdr3_aa: CASSEEYGTEAFF
clone_size: -; j_call: TRBJ2-4; d_call: TRBD2; v_call: TRBV5-6; cdr3_nt: TGTGCCAGCAGCTTAGGATGGTCTAGCGGGGGGGCCGGGGCCAAAAACATTCAGTACTTC; cdr3_aa: CASSLGWSSGGAGAKNIQYF
clone_size: -; j_call: TRBJ2-7; d_call: TRBD2; v_call: TRBV6-5; cdr3_nt: TGTGCCAGCAGTTCCGATCAACTAGCGGGGGGAACCTACGAGCAGTACTTC; cdr3_aa: CASSSDQLAGGTYEQYF
clone_size: large; j_call: TRBJ2-5; d_call: -; v_call: TRBV7-2; cdr3_nt: TGTGCCAGCAGCTTAGCGGCAGGTGGGGAGACCCAGTACTTC; cdr3_aa: CASSLAAGGETQYF
clone_size: few; j_call: TRBJ2-7; d_call: -; v_call: TRBV6-2/TRBV6-3; cdr3_nt: TGTGCCAGCAGCAGGGGACGGGAACTCTCCTACGAGCAGTACTTC; cdr3_aa: CASSRGRELSYEQYF
clone_size: -; j_call: TRBJ2-3; d_call: TRBD2; v_call: TRBV2; cdr3_nt: TGTGCCAGCAGTGATATTAGCGGGGATTACACAGATACGCAGTATTTT; cdr3_aa: CASSDISGDYTDTQYF
clone_size: few; j_call: TRBJ2-1; d_call: TRBD2; v_call: TRBV7-2; cdr3_nt: TGTGCCAGCAGCTCTTCTAGGACTAGCGGGATCAATGAGCAGTTCTTC; cdr3_aa: CASSSSRTSGINEQFF
clone_size: -; j_call: TRBJ2-7; d_call: TRBD1; v_call: TRBV5-1; cdr3_nt: TGCGCCAGCAGCGTCCTTTCGCAGGGCAGGGGGCATGAGCAGTACTTC; cdr3_aa: CASSVLSQGRGHEQYF
clone_size: -; j_call: TRBJ1-2; d_call: -; v_call: TRBV9; cdr3_nt: TGTGCCAGCAGCTCCAGAGGCAGGGGCCCTAACTATGGCTACACCTTC; cdr3_aa: CASSSRGRGPNYGYTF
clone_size: few; j_call: TRBJ2-3; d_call: TRBD2; v_call: TRBV7-3; cdr3_nt: TGTGCCAGCAGCTTATTAGGGACTAGCCCCTATGGGGAGCAGTATTTT; cdr3_aa: CASSLLGTSPYGEQYF
clone_size: once; j_call: TRBJ1-2; d_call: -; v_call: TRBV25-1; cdr3_nt: TGTGCCAGCAGTGGTGACGGCCGAGGCTACACCTTC; cdr3_aa: CASSGDGRGYTF